This TCR beta chain came from a study of shared clonotypes between healthy human individuals. Looking at the study overall: Per donor, three plates held CD4 naive cells, three held CD4 memory, two held CD8 naive and one held CD8 memory.

About this clone: No antigen is known for it.

Notes on the study in general: The represented genetic and exposure-history diversity was limited by the small number of donors.

This CDR3 spans 18 amino acids. Per the germline V gene, CDR1 is LNHDA and CDR2 is SQIVND (reference sequence). Trimming cost V 3 bases and J 4 bases, with 21 bases left between them. Per the study methods: Filtering differed since immunoSEQ provided only junctions, with no quality scores. TCRdb keeps only in-frame clones here, not all; method: immunoSEQ multiplex PCR. That table gives V, J and clone size, and the DNA gave D and trimming. The table includes approximately 1,000,000 clones, about 80% detected once. Splitting of CD4+ cells produced CD45RA+ naive and CD45RA-negative memory subsets. The sequencing input was memory CD4+ T cells from PBMCs. The subset: CD45RA-negative fraction. The TCR sequence derives from a man younger than 35 in good health. Some clones in this sample may be carry-over from other donors' samples. The chain is built from TRBV19 and TRBJ1-4; D remains unclear. In DNA, the CDR3 is TGTGCCAGTAGTATCAAGGTCGACCCCCGGTCAGGTAATGAAAAACTGTTTTTT. Protein sequence: CASSIKVDPRSGNEKLFF.